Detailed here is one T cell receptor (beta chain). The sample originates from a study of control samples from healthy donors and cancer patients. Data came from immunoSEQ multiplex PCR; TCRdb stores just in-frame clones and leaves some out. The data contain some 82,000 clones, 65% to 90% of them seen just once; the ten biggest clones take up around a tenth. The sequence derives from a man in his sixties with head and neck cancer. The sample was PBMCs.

The CDR3 sequence: CASSSNRGPMNTEAFF. CDR3 nucleotides: TGTGCCAGCAGCTCGAACAGGGGGCCCATGAACACTGAAGCTTTCTTT. The chain combines TRBV5-6 with TRBJ1-1, with 9 bases matching TRBD1. The CDR3 totals 16 residues. Germline CDR1 reads SGHDT; CDR2 reads YYEEEE. V was clipped by 3 bases and J by 0 bases; unmatched bases: 6.